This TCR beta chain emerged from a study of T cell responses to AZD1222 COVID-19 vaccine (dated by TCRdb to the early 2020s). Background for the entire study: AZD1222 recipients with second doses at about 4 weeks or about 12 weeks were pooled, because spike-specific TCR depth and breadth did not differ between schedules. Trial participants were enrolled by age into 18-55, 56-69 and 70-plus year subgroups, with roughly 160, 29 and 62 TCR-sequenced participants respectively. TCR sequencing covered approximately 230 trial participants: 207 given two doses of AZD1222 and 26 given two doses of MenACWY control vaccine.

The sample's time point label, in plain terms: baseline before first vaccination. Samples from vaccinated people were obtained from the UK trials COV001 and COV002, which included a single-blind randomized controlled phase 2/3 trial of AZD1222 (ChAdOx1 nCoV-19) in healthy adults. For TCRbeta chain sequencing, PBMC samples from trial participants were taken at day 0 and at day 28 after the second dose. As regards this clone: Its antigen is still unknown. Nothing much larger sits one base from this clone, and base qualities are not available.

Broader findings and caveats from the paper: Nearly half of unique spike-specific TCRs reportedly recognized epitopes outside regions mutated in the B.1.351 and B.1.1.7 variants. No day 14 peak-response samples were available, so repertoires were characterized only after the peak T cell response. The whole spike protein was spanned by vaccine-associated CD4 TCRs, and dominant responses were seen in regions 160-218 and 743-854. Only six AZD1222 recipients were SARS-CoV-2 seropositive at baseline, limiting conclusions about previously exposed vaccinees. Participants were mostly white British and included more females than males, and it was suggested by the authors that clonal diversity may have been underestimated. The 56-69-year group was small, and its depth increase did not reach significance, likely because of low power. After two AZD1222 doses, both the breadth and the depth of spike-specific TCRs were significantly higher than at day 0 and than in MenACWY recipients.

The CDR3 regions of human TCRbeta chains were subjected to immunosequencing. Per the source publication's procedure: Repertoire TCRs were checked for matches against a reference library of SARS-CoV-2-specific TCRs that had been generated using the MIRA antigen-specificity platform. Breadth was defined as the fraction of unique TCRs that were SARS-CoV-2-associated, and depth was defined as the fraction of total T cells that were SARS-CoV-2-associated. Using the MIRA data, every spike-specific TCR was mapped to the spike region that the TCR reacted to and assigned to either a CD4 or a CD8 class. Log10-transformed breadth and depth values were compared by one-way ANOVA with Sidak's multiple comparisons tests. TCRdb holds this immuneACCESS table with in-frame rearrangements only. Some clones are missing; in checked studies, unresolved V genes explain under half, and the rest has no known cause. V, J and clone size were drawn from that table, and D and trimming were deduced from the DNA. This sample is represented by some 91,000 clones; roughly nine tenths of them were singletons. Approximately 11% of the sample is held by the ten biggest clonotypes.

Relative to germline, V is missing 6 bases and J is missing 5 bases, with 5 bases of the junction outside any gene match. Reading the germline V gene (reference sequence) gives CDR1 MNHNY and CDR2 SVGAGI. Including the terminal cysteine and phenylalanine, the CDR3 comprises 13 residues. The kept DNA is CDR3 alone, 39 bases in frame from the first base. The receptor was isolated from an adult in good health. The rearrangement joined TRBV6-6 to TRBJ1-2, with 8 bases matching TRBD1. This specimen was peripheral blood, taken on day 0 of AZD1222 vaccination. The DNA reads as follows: TGTGCCAGCAGCGGGACAGGTCATTATGGCTACACCTTC. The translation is CASSGTGHYGYTF.